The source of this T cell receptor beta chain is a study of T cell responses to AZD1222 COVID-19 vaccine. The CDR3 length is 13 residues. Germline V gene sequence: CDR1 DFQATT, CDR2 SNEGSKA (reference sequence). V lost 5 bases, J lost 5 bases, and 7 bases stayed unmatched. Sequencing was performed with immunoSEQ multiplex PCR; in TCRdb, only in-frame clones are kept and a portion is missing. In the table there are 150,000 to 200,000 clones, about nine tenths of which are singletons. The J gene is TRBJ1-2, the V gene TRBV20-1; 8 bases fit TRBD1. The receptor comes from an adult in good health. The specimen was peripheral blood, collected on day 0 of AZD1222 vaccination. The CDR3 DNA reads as TGCAGTGCTCGTGACAGGGGTGGATATGGCTACACCTTC. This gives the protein CSARDRGGYGYTF.